The rows below give T cell receptor beta chains drawn from one sample of a study of cytomegalovirus exposure and HLA in healthy donors. Clones were sequenced by immunoSEQ multiplex PCR, and TCRdb holds only the in-frame ones, with some missing. Of over 150,000 clones detected, around 80% appear once; the ten largest clones hold roughly 13%. What was sequenced was PBMCs. These receptors came from a young man in good health and CMV-seropositive. The CDR3 runs from the conserved cysteine through the conserved F or W. D genes are given only for firm matches. Not all rows give a size; the values are once, few, many and, for expanded clones, a class.

TRBV6-5	-	TRBD2	15	TRBJ2-7	TGTGCCAGCAGGTTAGCGGGAGGCCCGACTAACGAGCAGTACTTC	CASRLAGGPTNEQYF
TRBV30	-	-	12	TRBJ2-7	TGTGCCTGGAGTAAGATAGTATACGAGCAGTACTTC	CAWSKIVYEQYF
TRBV20-1	-	-	11	TRBJ1-1	TGCAGTGCTGCCAGGGTTGGGCTAGCTTTCTTT	CSAARVGLAFF
TRBV25-1	-	TRBD1	14	TRBJ2-3	TGTGCCAGCAGAATGACAGGGGCGACAGATACGCAGTATTTT	CASRMTGATDTQYF
TRBV28	-	TRBD1	15	TRBJ1-5	TGTGCCAGCAGAGGACAGGGGGCACAGTATCAGCCCCAGCATTTT	CASRGQGAQYQPQHF
TRBV19	-	TRBD1	16	TRBJ1-1	TGTGCCAGTAGTATAGGAGGGACAGGGGGCGGATCAAAAGCTTTCTTT	CASSIGGTGGGSKAFF
TRBV5-1	-	-	15	TRBJ1-4	TGCGCCAGCAGCACAGGGACAACAACTAATGAAAAACTGTTTTTT	CASSTGTTTNEKLFF
TRBV28	few	-	13	TRBJ2-7	TGTGCCAGCAGTTTACGCGGGTTTTACGAGCAGTACTTC	CASSLRGFYEQYF
TRBV7-9	-	TRBD1	18	TRBJ2-6	TGTGCCAGCAGCTTGTCCCAGGGGGCGGCGTTCGGGGCCAACGTCCTGACTTTC	CASSLSQGAAFGANVLTF
TRBV29-1	-	TRBD2	13	TRBJ2-7	TGCAGTGGTCTAGCGGCCCACTCCTACGAGCAGTACTTC	CSGLAAHSYEQYF
TRBV4-1	-	TRBD1	17	TRBJ2-5	TGCGCCAGCAGCCCCGGACGGACAGGGGGCCCAGAAGAGACCCAGTACTTC	CASSPGRTGGPEETQYF
TRBV5-4	once	TRBD2	15	TRBJ2-7	TGTGCCAGCAGCACCGGGACTAGCGGGAGTTCCGAGCAGTACTTC	CASSTGTSGSSEQYF
TRBV19	-	TRBD1	17	TRBJ1-1	TGTGCCAGTAGTATTTGGGGACAGGGAGTAATGAACACTGAAGCTTTCTTT	CASSIWGQGVMNTEAFF
TRBV5-6	-	TRBD2	16	TRBJ2-2	TGTGCCAGCAGCTTGGGACTAGCGGGGAACACCGGGGAGCTGTTTTTT	CASSLGLAGNTGELFF
TRBV4-1	-	TRBD2	16	TRBJ2-5	TGCGCCAGCAGCCAACTACTAGCGGGAGGTCGGAAGACCCAGTACTTC	CASSQLLAGGRKTQYF
TRBV11-2	few	-	18	TRBJ1-1	TGTGCCAGCAGCTTAAGGTCAGTTTCCGGCCGGACACGAAATGAAGCTTTCTTT	CASSLRSVSGRTRNEAFF
TRBV6-4	-	-	16	TRBJ2-7	TGTGCCAGCAGAAACCCCCCGGGGGATCGGTCCTACGAGCAGTACTTC	CASRNPPGDRSYEQYF
TRBV14	-	TRBD1	15	TRBJ2-3	TGTGCCAGCAGCCTACTGGGACAGGGGGAAGATACGCAGTATTTT	CASSLLGQGEDTQYF
TRBV6-5	-	-	14	TRBJ2-1	TGTGCCAGCGGGACCGGGAGCCACCACAATGAGCAGTTCTTC	CASGTGSHHNEQFF
TRBV28	-	-	12	TRBJ2-7	TGTGCCAGCAGTTTAATTAGCCCCGAGCAGTACTTC	CASSLISPEQYF
TRBV11-1	-	TRBD2	14	TRBJ2-1	TGTGCCAGCAGCTTTCTGCGGGAGGGCGGTGAGCAGTTCTTC	CASSFLREGGEQFF
TRBV11-3	-	-	15	TRBJ2-3	TGTGCCAGCAGCTTATCCAGTTGGCGGACAGATACGCAGTATTTT	CASSLSSWRTDTQYF
TRBV7-9	-	-	16	TRBJ1-3	TGTGCCAGCAGCTCTGTCGACAGGAACTCTGGAAACACCATATATTTT	CASSSVDRNSGNTIYF
TRBV27	few	-	13	TRBJ2-7	TGTGCCAGCCGACGGCGGGGCGGCTACGAGCAGTACTTC	CASRRRGGYEQYF
TRBV5-1	-	-	17	TRBJ1-6	TGCGCCAGCAGCTTTCAAGACAGCCGAGGTGCGAATTCACCCCTCCACTTT	CASSFQDSRGANSPLHF
TRBV27	-	TRBD1	13	TRBJ1-4	TGTGCCAGCAGTTGGGGGACAGGTGAAAAACTGTTTTTT	CASSWGTGEKLFF
TRBV6-5	-	-	15	TRBJ2-3	TGTGCCAGCAGTTACTCGAGATTACCCACAGATACGCAGTATTTT	CASSYSRLPTDTQYF
TRBV6-6	-	TRBD1	15	TRBJ1-5	TGTGCCAGCAGTAAAGCAGGACAGGGCGAACAGCCCCAGCATTTT	CASSKAGQGEQPQHF
TRBV29-1	-	-	12	TRBJ2-2	TGCAGCGTTGAACGTAGAACCGGGGAGCTGTTTTTT	CSVERRTGELFF
TRBV7-9	-	TRBD1	18	TRBJ2-3	TGTGCCAGCAGCTATACCGCGGGACAGGGGGACCCCAATTATACGCAGTATTTT	CASSYTAGQGDPNYTQYF
TRBV28	-	TRBD1	14	TRBJ1-2	TGTGCCAGCAGTTCGACAGGGCGTGGCTATGGCTACACCTTC	CASSSTGRGYGYTF
TRBV4-2	-	-	16	TRBJ1-5	TGTGCCAGCAGCCCAAATTGGGGGGGTGGCAATCAGCCCCAGCATTTT	CASSPNWGGGNQPQHF
TRBV6-5	-	-	13	TRBJ1-1	TGTGCCAGCGGAGGGGCAAAGAACACTGAAGCTTTCTTT	CASGGAKNTEAFF
TRBV30	-	-	12	TRBJ2-1	TGTGCCTGGAGTGTAGGAGACAATGAGCAGTTCTTC	CAWSVGDNEQFF
TRBV10-3	-	TRBD2	13	TRBJ2-5	TGTGCCATCGGGGCTAGCGGAGAAGAGACCCAGTACTTC	CAIGASGEETQYF
TRBV2	-	TRBD1	18	TRBJ1-4	TGTGCCAGCAGTGTATCGAGACAGGGAGCTGCAACTAATGAAAAACTGTTTTTT	CASSVSRQGAATNEKLFF
TRBV10-3	-	TRBD1	16	TRBJ2-2	TGTGCCATCAGTGAACCGGGACAGTCGAACACCGGGGAGCTGTTTTTT	CAISEPGQSNTGELFF
TRBV5-6	-	-	13	TRBJ1-2	TGTGCCAGCAGCTTGTTTGCGAACTATGGCTACACCTTC	CASSLFANYGYTF
TRBV28	-	TRBD1	16	TRBJ2-7	TGTGCCAGCAGTCAAACAGGGGATGCCCAATCCGTGGAGCAGTACTTC	CASSQTGDAQSVEQYF
TRBV9	few	-	12	TRBJ1-3	TGTGCCAGCAGCCTCGGGGGAAACACCATATATTTT	CASSLGGNTIYF
TRBV5-1	-	TRBD2	17	TRBJ2-2	TGCGCCAGCAGCCTAGACCCGACTAGCGAGAACACCGGGGAGCTGTTTTTT	CASSLDPTSENTGELFF
TRBV19	few	TRBD1	15	TRBJ2-3	TGTGCCAGTAGTGACACCGACAGGGAGACAGATACGCAGTATTTT	CASSDTDRETDTQYF
TRBV9	few	TRBD1	17	TRBJ2-2	TGTGCCAGCAGCGTAGCTGGGGGCCAGGGGGACACCGGGGAGCTGTTTTTT	CASSVAGGQGDTGELFF
TRBV27	-	-	13	TRBJ2-7	TGTGCCAGCAGCCCGACGGGGGAATTAGAGCAGTACTTC	CASSPTGELEQYF
TRBV4-2	-	-	16	TRBJ2-1	TGTGCCAGCAGCCAAGATTGGACTACCCAAAACAATGAGCAGTTCTTC	CASSQDWTTQNNEQFF
TRBV10-3	-	TRBD2	15	TRBJ2-5	TGTGCCATCAGTGTACTAGCGGGAGGCCAAGAGACCCAGTACTTC	CAISVLAGGQETQYF
TRBV18	-	TRBD1	16	TRBJ1-5	TGTGCCAGCTCACCGGACAGGGGAAGTAGCAATCAGCCCCAGCATTTT	CASSPDRGSSNQPQHF
TRBV29-1	-	-	13	TRBJ2-5	TGCAGCGTCCGCGTGGCGGGAAAAGAGACCCAGTACTTC	CSVRVAGKETQYF
TRBV2	once	-	15	TRBJ1-4	TGTGCCAGCATGCAGTCCGGGGGGGCTAATGAAAAACTGTTTTTT	CASMQSGGANEKLFF
TRBV9	-	-	12	TRBJ2-3	TGTGCCAGCAGCGCGAGCACAGATACGCAGTATTTT	CASSASTDTQYF
TRBV15	-	TRBD2	16	TRBJ2-7	TGTGCCACCAGCAGCGAGTCTAGCGGGAGTAGTAACGAGCAGTACTTC	CATSSESSGSSNEQYF
TRBV4-2	-	TRBD2	17	TRBJ2-1	TGTGCCAGCAGCCAAGACGCCGGGAGGGCCACCTACAATGAGCAGTTCTTC	CASSQDAGRATYNEQFF
TRBV28	-	-	14	TRBJ2-7	TGTGCCAGCAGTCCCCGTGGTCGAGCCTACGAGCAGTACTTC	CASSPRGRAYEQYF
TRBV28	-	TRBD1	14	TRBJ1-5	TGTGCCAGCCATTCACAGGGGGCCGGATTGACCCAGCATTTT	CASHSQGAGLTQHF
TRBV11-2	-	-	15	TRBJ1-5	TGTGCCAGCAGCTTAGAGTACGGGGGGGATCAGCCCCAGCATTTT	CASSLEYGGDQPQHF
TRBV27	-	-	14	TRBJ1-2	TGTGCCAGCAGCCTCAGGGGTCAGGGCTATGGCTACACCTTC	CASSLRGQGYGYTF
TRBV29-1	-	-	14	TRBJ2-7	TGCAGCGTTTGGGCAGGGGCACGCCCATACGAGCAGTACTTC	CSVWAGARPYEQYF
TRBV6-1	-	-	15	TRBJ2-7	TGTGCCAGCAGGGAAAATCAGGGGGGCTCCTACGAGCAGTACTTC	CASRENQGGSYEQYF
TRBV12-5	-	-	16	TRBJ2-2	TGTGCTAGTGGTGCGGACAGCCGGCTTGACACCGGGGAGCTGTTTTTT	CASGADSRLDTGELFF
TRBV6-6	-	-	14	TRBJ2-2	TGTGCCAGCAGTTACGGGCAGTGGACCGGGGAGCTGTTTTTT	CASSYGQWTGELFF